This T cell receptor (beta chain) was identified during a study of shared clonotypes between healthy human individuals. The overall study: Ranging from 18 to 49 in age, donors were a couple of women and three men.

V lost 3 bases to trimming and J lost 5 bases, with 10 bases between them. Germline lookup yields CDR1 MGHDK and CDR2 SYGVNS. The CDR3 contains 13 residues. TCRdb keeps only in-frame clones here, not all; method: immunoSEQ multiplex PCR. The table has millions of clones, around 95% seen once; the top ten hold 0.1% to 0.15%. The TCR originated in a man aged 18 to 35 in good health. Sequenced: naive CD4+ T cells sorted from blood. Subset given: CD45RA+ positively selected. The J gene is TRBJ2-5, the V gene TRBV25-1; possibly TRBD2 for D (6 bases). CDR3 protein: CASSEGLGETQYF. The CDR3 DNA reads TGTGCCAGCAGTGAGGGACTTGGGGAGACCCAGTACTTC.